The rows below give T cell receptor beta chains drawn from one sample of a study of T cells expressing NK-cell markers. TCRdb derives one entry per CDR3 protein from the 5' RACE reads, leaving out DNA. The sample includes 150,000 to 160,000 distinct CDR3 sequences. Sequencing was carried out using blood T cells: a sorted CD56 or NKG2C T cell subset, CD4+ or CD8+ T cells, or bulk PBMC T cells (not recorded which). These receptors originate from a woman between 50 and 59 years old in good health. Each CDR3 is given with its conserved first and last residue.

J gene: TRBJ2-5; V gene: TRBV5-1; CDR3 protein: CASSSRPGTVETQYF
J gene: TRBJ2-7; V gene: TRBV11-1; CDR3 protein: CASSRGLASEQYF
J gene: TRBJ2-5; V gene: TRBV25-1; CDR3 protein: CASRKGAAQYF
J gene: TRBJ1-2; V gene: TRBV12-5; CDR3 protein: CASGLLGADGYTF
J gene: TRBJ2-5; V gene: TRBV7-2; CDR3 protein: CASSLRADDQETQYF
J gene: TRBJ2-7; V gene: TRBV13; CDR3 protein: CASSLRATYEQYF
J gene: TRBJ1-1; V gene: TRBV29-1; CDR3 protein: CSVEVSAAGTEAFF
J gene: TRBJ2-6; V gene: TRBV7-8; CDR3 protein: CASKGPSSGANVLTF
J gene: TRBJ2-1; V gene: TRBV19; CDR3 protein: CASSVSGTSNEQFF
J gene: TRBJ2-1; V gene: TRBV30; CDR3 protein: CAWSAASGDEQFF
J gene: TRBJ2-1; V gene: TRBV11-2; CDR3 protein: CASSLDRTEFTYNEQFF
J gene: TRBJ2-7; V gene: TRBV4-1; CDR3 protein: CASSQGPGQPYEQYF